Each of the 11 T cell receptor beta chains below was sequenced from the same sample in a study of T cells in narcolepsy. Produced via immunoSEQ multiplex PCR; TCRdb's table is partial and in-frame only. The sample has about 27,000 clones, roughly 74% seen once. The sequenced material came from CD45RA- memory CD4+ T cells from PBMCs. These receptors were taken from a human donor with narcolepsy.

In this sample, this clone turned up once. V is TRBV11-3 and J is TRBJ1-5; 8 nucleotides agree with TRBD1. Germline V gene lookup returns CDR1 SGHNT and CDR2 YENEEA. The CDR3 runs 15 residues. V shed 5 bases, J shed 3 bases, and the junction held 6 bases outside the gene matches. CDR3 sequence: CASSPGTGPNQPQHF. CDR3 DNA sequence: TGTGCCAGCAGCCCAGGGACAGGACCCAATCAGCCCCAGCATTTT.

J is TRBJ2-1 and V is TRBV30; 9 positions match TRBD2. This CDR3 region has 15 residues. V gave up 3 bases and J gave up 9 bases; unmatched junction bases: 12. CDR1 is GTSNPN, CDR2 SVGIG, per germline (reference sequence). Written as DNA, the CDR3 is TGTGCCTGGAGGGCGCGGGGGGGCCGAACTGTTGAGCAGTTCTTC. It translates to CAWRARGGRTVEQFF.

J is TRBJ2-1 and V is TRBV28; D ambiguous. Germline CDR1 MDHEN, CDR2 SYDVKM. The CDR3 consists of 13 residues. Between the trimmed V and J ends, which lost 4 bases and 4 bases, there was a span of 8 bases. The CDR3 nucleotides read TGTGCCAGCAGTTCGACCGATTACAATGAGCAGTTCTTC. This sequence encodes CASSSTDYNEQFF.

A few counts support this clone. The V and J genes are TRBV4-1 and TRBJ1-6, with 10 bases fitting TRBD1. Germline V gene data show CDR1 as MGHRA and CDR2 as YSYEKL. The V gene end was trimmed by 6 bases and the J gene end by 8 bases; junction bases not matched to a gene: 10. The CDR3 has 16 residues. Here the CDR3 reads CASSRGGQGRHSPLHF. In nucleotides, the CDR3 is TGCGCCAGCAGTCGGGGGGGACAGGGGCGCCATTCACCCCTCCACTTT.

The gene calls are TRBV2 and TRBJ2-5, with 13 bases matching TRBD2. V gave up 5 bases and J gave up 10 bases; unmatched junction bases: 10. Germline loops: CDR1 SNHLY, CDR2 FYNNEI. There are 15 residues in the CDR3. DNA for the CDR3: TGTGCCAGCAGTCTAATCACTAGCGGGGGGGCGGTCCAGTACTTC. Translated: CASSLITSGGAVQYF.

The rearrangement joins TRBV11-2 to TRBJ1-1; D perhaps matches TRBD1 (6 bases). This CDR3 contains 14 residues. The V end was cut by 8 bases, the J end by 5 bases, with 18 bases between. The germline CDR1 and CDR2 sequences are SGHAT and FQNNGV. The CDR3 nucleotides are TGTGCCAGCCTTAACAGGGTCGTCCGAACTGAAGCTTTCTTT. Its protein is CASLNRVVRTEAFF. The complete variable domain, with remaining parts taken from reference TRBV11-2 and TRBJ1-1, reads EAGVAQSPRYKIIEKRQSVAFWCNPISGHATLYWYQQILGQGPKLLIQFQNNGVVDDSQLPKDRFSAERLKGVDSTLKIQPAKLEDSAVYLCASLNRVVRTEAFFGQGTRLTVV.

This chain connects TRBV6-5 to TRBJ2-4; 7 nucleotides line up with TRBD1. The CDR3 covers 15 residues. Germline trimming cut 4 bases from V and 4 bases from J; bases unmatched to any gene: 7. Germline V gives CDR1 MNHEY, CDR2 SVGAGI. CDR3 sequence: CASSFRQGGKNIQYF. For the CDR3, the DNA is TGTGCCAGCAGTTTCCGACAGGGTGGAAAAAACATTCAGTACTTC.

This clone appeared once. The rearrangement uses TRBV19 and TRBJ2-7; D not certain. This CDR3 region has 13 residues. V was shortened by 5 bases and J by 4 bases, with 12 bases between the two germline ends. Germline loops: CDR1 LNHDA, CDR2 SQIVND (reference sequence). The CDR3 sequence: CASSRAEAYEQYF. The CDR3 DNA reads TGTGCCAGTAGTCGGGCGGAAGCGTACGAGCAGTACTTC.

The rearrangement joins TRBV6-5 to TRBJ1-1; TRBD1 matches 10 bases. Trimming cost V 7 bases and J 10 bases; bases outside gene matches: 12. Germline V gives CDR1 MNHEY, CDR2 SVGAGI. The CDR3 contains 14 residues. CDR3 loop: CASTQETGGAGAFF. Here the CDR3 DNA reads TGTGCCAGCACCCAAGAGACAGGGGGCGCGGGAGCTTTCTTT.

This chain joins TRBV7-9 and TRBJ2-3; tentative D call: TRBD2 (6 bases). Per germline, CDR1 SEHNR and CDR2 FQNEAQ (reference sequence). CDR3 length: 13 residues. Deletions cut 5 bases from V and 7 bases from J, with 13 bases between. The CDR3 protein is CASSRDFAYTQYF. The CDR3 DNA reads TGTGCCAGCAGCCGGGACTTCGCGTATACGCAGTATTTT. The whole variable domain, filled in from reference TRBV7-9 and TRBJ2-3, reads DTGVSQNPRHKITKRGQNVTFRCDPISEHNRLYWYRQTLGQGPEFLTYFQNEAQLEKSRLLSDRFSAERPKGSFSTLEIQRTEQGDSAMYLCASSRDFAYTQYFGPGTRLTVL.

This chain joins TRBV5-1 and TRBJ1-1; perhaps TRBD1 as D (5 bases). Trimming shortened V by 3 bases and J by 4 bases, and 13 bases separated the two germline ends. The CDR3 consists of 14 residues. Per the germline V gene, CDR1 is SGHRS and CDR2 is YFSETQ. DNA of the CDR3: TGCGCCAGCAGCTCCGAGGCGGGGGGCACTGAAGCTTTCTTT. Protein: CASSSEAGGTEAFF.